This TCR beta chain is drawn from a study of cytomegalovirus exposure and HLA in healthy donors. In the study overall: A subsequent analysis stated that the 120 or so validation repertoires were run on the same platform as the roughly 700 first-cohort repertoires. Overall study results and limits: The study labeled 150 to 200 TCR beta chains cytomegalovirus-associated.

Comments on this clone: Its antigen is currently unknown.

Produced via immunoSEQ multiplex PCR; TCRdb's table is partial and in-frame only. The sample has about 130,000 clones; around nine tenths are singletons. Germline V lookup: CDR1 KGHSH, CDR2 LQKENI. This CDR3 region has 13 residues. V was pared by 4 bases and J by 7 bases, with 11 bases between. Separate from the roughly 670-subject first cohort, the roughly 120-subject validation cohort was the one that the donors belonged to. The V gene is TRBV18, the J gene TRBJ2-1; D not resolved. This TCR derives from a man aged 30 to 45 in good health and CMV-seronegative. The sequencing input was PBMCs. The CDR3: CASSREFENEQFF. In DNA form, the CDR3 reads TGTGCCAGCTCACGAGAATTTGAAAATGAGCAGTTCTTC.